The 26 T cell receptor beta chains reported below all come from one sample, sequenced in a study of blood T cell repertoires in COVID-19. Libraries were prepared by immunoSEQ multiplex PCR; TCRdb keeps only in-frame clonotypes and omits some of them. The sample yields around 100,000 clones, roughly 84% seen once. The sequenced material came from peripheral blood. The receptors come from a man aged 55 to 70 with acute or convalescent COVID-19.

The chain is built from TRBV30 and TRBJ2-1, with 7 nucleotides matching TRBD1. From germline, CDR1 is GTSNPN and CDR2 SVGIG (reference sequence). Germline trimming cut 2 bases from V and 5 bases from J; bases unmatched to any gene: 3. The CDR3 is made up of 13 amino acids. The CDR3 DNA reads TGTGCCTGGAGTTCGGGACAGAACAATGAGCAGTTCTTC. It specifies CAWSSGQNNEQFF.

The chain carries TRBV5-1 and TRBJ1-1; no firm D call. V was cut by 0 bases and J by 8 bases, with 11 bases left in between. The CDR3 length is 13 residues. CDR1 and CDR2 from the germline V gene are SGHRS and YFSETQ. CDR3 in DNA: TGCGCCAGCAGCTTGGCTGGGTCGGGGGAAGCTTTCTTT. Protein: CASSLAGSGEAFF.

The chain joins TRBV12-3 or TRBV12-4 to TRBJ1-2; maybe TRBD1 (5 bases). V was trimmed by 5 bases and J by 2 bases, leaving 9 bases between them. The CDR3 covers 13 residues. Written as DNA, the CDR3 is TGTGCCAGCAGTATCTCAGGGAACTATGGCTACACCTTC. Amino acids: CASSISGNYGYTF.

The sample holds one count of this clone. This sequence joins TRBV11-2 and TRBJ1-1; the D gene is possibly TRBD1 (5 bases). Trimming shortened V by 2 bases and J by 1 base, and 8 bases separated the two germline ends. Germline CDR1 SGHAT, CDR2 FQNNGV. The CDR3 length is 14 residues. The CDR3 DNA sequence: TGTGCCAGCAGCTTAAGAGGACAGAACACTGAAGCTTTCTTT. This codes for CASSLRGQNTEAFF.

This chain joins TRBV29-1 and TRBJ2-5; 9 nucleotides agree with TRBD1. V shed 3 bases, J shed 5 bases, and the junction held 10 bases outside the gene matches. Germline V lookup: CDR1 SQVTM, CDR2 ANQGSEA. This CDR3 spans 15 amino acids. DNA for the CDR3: TGCAGCGTTGATATCCCGGGACAGGGTACCGAGACCCAGTACTTC. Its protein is CSVDIPGQGTETQYF. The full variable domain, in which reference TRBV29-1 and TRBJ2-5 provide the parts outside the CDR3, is SAVISQKPSRDICQRGTSLTIQCQVDSQVTMMFWYRQQPGQSLTLIATANQGSEATYESGFVIDKFPISRPNLTFSTLTVSNMSPEDSSIYLCSVDIPGQGTETQYFGPGTRLLVL.

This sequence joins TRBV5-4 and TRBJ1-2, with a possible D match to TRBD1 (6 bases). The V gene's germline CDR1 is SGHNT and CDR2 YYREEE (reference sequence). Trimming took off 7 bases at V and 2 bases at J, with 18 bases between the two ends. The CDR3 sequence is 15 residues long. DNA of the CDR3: TGTGCCAGCCTTCGGGCAGGGGCGAACAACTATGGCTACACCTTC. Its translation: CASLRAGANNYGYTF.

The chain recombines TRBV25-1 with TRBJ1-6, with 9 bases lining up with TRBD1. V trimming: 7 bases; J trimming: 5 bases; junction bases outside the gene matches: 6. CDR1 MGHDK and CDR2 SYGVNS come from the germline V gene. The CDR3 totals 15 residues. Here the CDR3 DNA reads TGTGCCAGCACTTTACGGGACAGGGATAATTCACCCCTCCACTTT. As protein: CASTLRDRDNSPLHF. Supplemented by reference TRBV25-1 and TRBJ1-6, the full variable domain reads EADIYQTPRYLVIGTGKKITLECSQTMGHDKMYWYQQDPGMELHLIHYSYGVNSTEKGDLSSESTVSRIRTEHFPLTLESARPSHTSQYLCASTLRDRDNSPLHFGNGTRLTVT.

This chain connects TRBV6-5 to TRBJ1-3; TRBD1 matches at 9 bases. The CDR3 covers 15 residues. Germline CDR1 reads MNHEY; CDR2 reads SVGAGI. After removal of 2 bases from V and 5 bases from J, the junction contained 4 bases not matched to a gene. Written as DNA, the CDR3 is TGTGCCAGCAGTTACGCGGACAGGGGCAGAAACACCATATATTTT. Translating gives CASSYADRGRNTIYF.

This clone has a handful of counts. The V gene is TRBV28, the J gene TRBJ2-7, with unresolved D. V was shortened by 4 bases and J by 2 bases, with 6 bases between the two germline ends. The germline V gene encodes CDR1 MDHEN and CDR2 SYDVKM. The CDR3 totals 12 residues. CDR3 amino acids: CASSSQTYEQYF. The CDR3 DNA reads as TGTGCCAGCAGTTCCCAGACCTACGAGCAGTACTTC.

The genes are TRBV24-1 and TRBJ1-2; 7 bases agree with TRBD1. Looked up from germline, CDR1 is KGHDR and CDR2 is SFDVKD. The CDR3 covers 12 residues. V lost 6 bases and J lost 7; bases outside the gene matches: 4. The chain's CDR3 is CATSYTGVGYTF. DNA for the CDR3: TGTGCCACCAGTTATACAGGGGTTGGCTACACCTTC.

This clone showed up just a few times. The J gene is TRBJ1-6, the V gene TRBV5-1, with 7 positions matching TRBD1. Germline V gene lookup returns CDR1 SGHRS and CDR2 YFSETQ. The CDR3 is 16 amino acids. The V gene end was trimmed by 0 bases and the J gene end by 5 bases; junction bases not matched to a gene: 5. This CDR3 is CASSLDTTGDNSPLHF. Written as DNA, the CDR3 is TGCGCCAGCAGCTTGGATACAACAGGGGATAATTCACCCCTCCACTTT.

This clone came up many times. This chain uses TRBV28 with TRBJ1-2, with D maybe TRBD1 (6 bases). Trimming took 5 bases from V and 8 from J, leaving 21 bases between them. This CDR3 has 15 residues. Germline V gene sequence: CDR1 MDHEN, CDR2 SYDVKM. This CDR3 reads CASSHRDTTSKGYTF. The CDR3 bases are TGTGCCAGCAGTCATCGGGACACAACATCGAAGGGCTACACCTTC.

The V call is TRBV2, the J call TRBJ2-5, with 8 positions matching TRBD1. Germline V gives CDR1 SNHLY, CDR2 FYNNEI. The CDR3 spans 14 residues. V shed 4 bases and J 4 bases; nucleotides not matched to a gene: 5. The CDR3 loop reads CASSAGRGPETQYF. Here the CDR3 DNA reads TGTGCCAGCAGTGCAGGCAGGGGGCCAGAGACCCAGTACTTC.

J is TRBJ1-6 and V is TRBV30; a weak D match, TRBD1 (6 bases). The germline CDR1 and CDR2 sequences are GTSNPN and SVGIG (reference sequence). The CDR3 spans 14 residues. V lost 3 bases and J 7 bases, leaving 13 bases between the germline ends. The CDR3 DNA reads TGTGCCTGGAGCCAGGGGATGGGGAATTCACCCCTCCACTTT. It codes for CAWSQGMGNSPLHF. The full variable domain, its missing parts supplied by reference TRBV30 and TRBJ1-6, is SQTIHQWPATLVQPVGSPLSLECTVEGTSNPNLYWYRQAAGRGLQLLFYSVGIGQISSEVPQNLSASRPQDRQFILSSKKLLLSDSGFYLCAWSQGMGNSPLHFGNGTRLTVT.

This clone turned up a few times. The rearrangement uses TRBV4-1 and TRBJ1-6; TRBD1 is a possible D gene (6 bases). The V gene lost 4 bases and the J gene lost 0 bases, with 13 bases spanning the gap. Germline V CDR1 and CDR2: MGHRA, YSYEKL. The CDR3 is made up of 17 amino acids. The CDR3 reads CASSLRTASSYNSPLHF. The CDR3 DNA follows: TGCGCCAGCAGCCTACGGACAGCGAGCTCCTATAATTCACCCCTCCACTTT.

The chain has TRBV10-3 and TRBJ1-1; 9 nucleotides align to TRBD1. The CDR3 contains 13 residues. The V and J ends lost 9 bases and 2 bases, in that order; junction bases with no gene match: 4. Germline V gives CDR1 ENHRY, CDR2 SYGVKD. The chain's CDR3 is CAIWTGVNTEAFF. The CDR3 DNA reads TGTGCCATTTGGACAGGGGTAAACACTGAAGCTTTCTTT.

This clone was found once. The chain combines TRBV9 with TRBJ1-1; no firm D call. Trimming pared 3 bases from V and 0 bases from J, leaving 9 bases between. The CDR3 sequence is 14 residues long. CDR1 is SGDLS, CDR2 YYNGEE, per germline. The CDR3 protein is CASSADGVNTEAFF. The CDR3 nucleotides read TGTGCCAGCAGCGCAGATGGAGTGAACACTGAAGCTTTCTTT.

The CDR3 spells CASSPTGQSGEKLFF. Written as DNA, the CDR3 is TGTGCCAGCAGCCCGACAGGGCAGTCAGGGGAAAAACTGTTTTTT. J is TRBJ1-4 and V is TRBV7-3; the match to TRBD1 covers 7 bases. Germline lookup yields CDR1 SGHTA and CDR2 FQGTGA. V lost 5 bases and J lost 8; bases outside the gene matches: 11. The CDR3 totals 15 residues.

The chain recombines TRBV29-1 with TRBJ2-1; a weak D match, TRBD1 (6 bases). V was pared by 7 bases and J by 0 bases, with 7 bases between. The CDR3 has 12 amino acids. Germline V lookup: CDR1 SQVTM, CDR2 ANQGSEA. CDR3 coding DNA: TGCAGCGGGGACAACTCCTACAATGAGCAGTTCTTC. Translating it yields CSGDNSYNEQFF.

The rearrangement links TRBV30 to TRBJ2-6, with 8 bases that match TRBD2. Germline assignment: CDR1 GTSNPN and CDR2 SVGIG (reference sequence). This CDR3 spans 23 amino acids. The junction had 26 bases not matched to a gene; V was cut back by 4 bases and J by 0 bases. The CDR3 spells CAWIKTLNLGRGAPFSGANVLTF. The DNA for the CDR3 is TGTGCCTGGATTAAAACACTGAATCTAGGGCGGGGGGCCCCCTTCTCTGGGGCCAACGTCCTGACTTTC. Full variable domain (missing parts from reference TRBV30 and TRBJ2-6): SQTIHQWPATLVQPVGSPLSLECTVEGTSNPNLYWYRQAAGRGLQLLFYSVGIGQISSEVPQNLSASRPQDRQFILSSKKLLLSDSGFYLCAWIKTLNLGRGAPFSGANVLTFGAGSRLTVL.

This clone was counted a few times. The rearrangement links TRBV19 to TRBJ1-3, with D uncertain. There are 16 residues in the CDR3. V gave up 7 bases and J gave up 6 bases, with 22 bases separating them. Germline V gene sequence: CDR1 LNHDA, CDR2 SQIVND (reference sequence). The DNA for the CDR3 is TGTGCCAGTATCCCCCGGACGGGAAGAGGTGCAAACACCATATATTTT. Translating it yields CASIPRTGRGANTIYF.

CDR3 sequence (DNA): TGCGCCAGCAGCCAAGATCGGACAAGAAGGGACACTGAAGCTTTCTTT. Protein sequence: CASSQDRTRRDTEAFF. This sequence joins TRBV4-1 and TRBJ1-1; TRBD1 is a possible D gene (5 bases). V gave up 0 bases and J gave up 3 bases, with 14 bases separating them. There are 16 residues in the CDR3. Germline assignment: CDR1 MGHRA and CDR2 YSYEKL.

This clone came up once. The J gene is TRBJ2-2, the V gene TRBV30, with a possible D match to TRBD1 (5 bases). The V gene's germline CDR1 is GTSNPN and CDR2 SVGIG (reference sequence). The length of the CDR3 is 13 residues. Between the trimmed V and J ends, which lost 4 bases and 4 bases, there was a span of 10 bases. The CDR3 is CAWTGMSTGELFF. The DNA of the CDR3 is TGTGCCTGGACAGGGATGAGCACCGGGGAGCTGTTTTTT.

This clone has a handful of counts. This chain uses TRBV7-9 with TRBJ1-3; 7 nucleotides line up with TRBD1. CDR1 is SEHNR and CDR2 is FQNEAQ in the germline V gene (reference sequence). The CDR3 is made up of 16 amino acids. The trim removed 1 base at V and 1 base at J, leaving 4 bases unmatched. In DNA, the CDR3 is TGTGCCAGCAGCTTAGAGAGACAGGGATCTGGAAACACCATATATTTT. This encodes CASSLERQGSGNTIYF.

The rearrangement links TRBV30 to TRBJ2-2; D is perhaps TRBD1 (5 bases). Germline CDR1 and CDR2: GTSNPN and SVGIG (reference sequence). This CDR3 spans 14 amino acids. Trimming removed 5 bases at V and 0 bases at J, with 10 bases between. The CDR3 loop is CAWDWGANTGELFF. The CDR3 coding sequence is TGTGCCTGGGACTGGGGCGCGAACACCGGGGAGCTGTTTTTT. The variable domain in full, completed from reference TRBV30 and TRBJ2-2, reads SQTIHQWPATLVQPVGSPLSLECTVEGTSNPNLYWYRQAAGRGLQLLFYSVGIGQISSEVPQNLSASRPQDRQFILSSKKLLLSDSGFYLCAWDWGANTGELFFGEGSRLTVL.

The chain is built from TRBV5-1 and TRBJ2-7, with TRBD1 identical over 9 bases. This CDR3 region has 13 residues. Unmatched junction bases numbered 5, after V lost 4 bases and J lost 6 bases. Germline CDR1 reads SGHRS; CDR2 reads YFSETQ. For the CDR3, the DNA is TGCGCCAGCAGCAGGGACAGGGAGGCCGAGCAGTACTTC. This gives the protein CASSRDREAEQYF.